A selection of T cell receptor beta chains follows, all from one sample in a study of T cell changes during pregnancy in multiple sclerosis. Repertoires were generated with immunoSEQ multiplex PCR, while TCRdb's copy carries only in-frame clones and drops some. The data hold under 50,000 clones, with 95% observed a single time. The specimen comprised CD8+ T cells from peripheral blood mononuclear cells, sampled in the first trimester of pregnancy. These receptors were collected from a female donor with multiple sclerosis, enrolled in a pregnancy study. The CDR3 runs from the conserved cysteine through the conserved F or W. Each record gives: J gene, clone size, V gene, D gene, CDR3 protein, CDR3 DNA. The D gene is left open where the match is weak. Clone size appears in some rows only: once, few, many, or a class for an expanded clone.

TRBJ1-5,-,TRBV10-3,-,CAISQGGNQPQHF,TGTGCCATCAGTCAAGGGGGCAATCAGCCCCAGCATTTT
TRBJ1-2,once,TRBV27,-,CASSLKGRGGDGYTF,TGTGCCAGCAGTTTGAAAGGAAGGGGAGGAGATGGCTACACCTTC
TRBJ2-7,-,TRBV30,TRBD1,CAWSVGQGYEQYF,TGTGCCTGGAGTGTGGGACAGGGCTACGAGCAGTACTTC
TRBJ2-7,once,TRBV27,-,CASSLSGAYEQYF,TGTGCCAGCAGTTTATCAGGGGCCTACGAGCAGTACTTC
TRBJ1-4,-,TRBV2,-,CASSEFDNRLGLFF,TGTGCCAGCAGTGAATTTGACAACCGCTTAGGTCTGTTTTTT
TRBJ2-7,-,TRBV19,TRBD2,CASTSGYEQYF,TGTGCCAGTACTAGCGGCTACGAGCAGTACTTC
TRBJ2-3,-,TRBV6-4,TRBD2,CASSSGRHGDTQYF,TGTGCCAGCAGTAGCGGGAGACACGGGGATACGCAGTATTTT
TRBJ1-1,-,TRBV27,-,CASSGGGDALEAFF,TGTGCCAGCTCCGGCGGGGGGGACGCACTCGAAGCTTTCTTT
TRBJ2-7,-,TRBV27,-,CASSSLELVGEQYF,TGTGCCAGCAGTTCCCTCGAACTAGTCGGCGAGCAGTACTTC
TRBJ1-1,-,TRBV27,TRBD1,CASRFTGQGFEAFF,TGTGCCAGCAGGTTCACCGGACAGGGGTTTGAAGCTTTCTTT
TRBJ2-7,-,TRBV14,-,CASSQDRGGIYEQYF,TGTGCCAGCAGCCAAGATAGGGGGGGGATCTACGAGCAGTACTTC
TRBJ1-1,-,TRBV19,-,CASSSVGQNTEAFF,TGTGCCAGTAGTTCGGTGGGGCAGAACACTGAAGCTTTCTTT
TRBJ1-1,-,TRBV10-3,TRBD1,CAIRGTGENTEAFF,TGTGCCATCAGGGGGACAGGGGAGAACACTGAAGCTTTCTTT
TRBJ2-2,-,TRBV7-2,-,CASSLVSTGELFF,TGTGCCAGCAGCTTAGTATCCACCGGGGAGCTGTTTTTT
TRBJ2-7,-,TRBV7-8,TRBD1,CASSLYTAGGSEQYF,TGTGCCAGCAGCTTATATACGGCAGGGGGAAGCGAGCAGTACTTC
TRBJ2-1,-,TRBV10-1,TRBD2,CASSERTSGYNEQFF,TGCGCCAGCAGTGAACGGACTAGCGGGTACAATGAGCAGTTCTTC
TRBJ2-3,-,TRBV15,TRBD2,CATSGTSGSTTSTDTQYF,TGTGCCACCAGCGGGACTAGCGGGAGCACTACTAGCACAGATACGCAGTATTTT
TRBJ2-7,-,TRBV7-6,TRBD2,CASSLVGGRVPLEQYF,TGTGCCAGCAGCTTAGTCGGCGGGAGGGTCCCCCTCGAGCAGTACTTC
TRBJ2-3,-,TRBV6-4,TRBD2,CASSDSIRLAGSTDTQYF,TGTGCCAGCAGTGACTCTATAAGGCTAGCGGGATCCACAGATACGCAGTATTTT
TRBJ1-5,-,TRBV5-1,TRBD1,CASSLEDRGQRGNQPQHF,TGCGCCAGCAGCTTGGAGGACAGGGGGCAGAGGGGCAATCAGCCCCAGCATTTT
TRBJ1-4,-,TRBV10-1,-,CASMTPAHDFPGEKLFF,TGCGCCAGCATGACCCCCGCCCACGACTTCCCGGGTGAAAAACTGTTTTTT
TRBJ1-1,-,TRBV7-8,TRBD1,CASSHRGPPTEAFF,TGTGCCAGCTCACACAGGGGGCCTCCCACTGAAGCTTTCTTT
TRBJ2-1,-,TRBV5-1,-,CASSLDPEGNEQFF,TGCGCCAGCAGCTTGGATCCCGAGGGAAATGAGCAGTTCTTC
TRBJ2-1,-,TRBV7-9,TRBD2,CASSGRHGTSILEQFF,TGTGCCAGCAGCGGAAGGCACGGGACTAGCATCCTCGAGCAGTTCTTC
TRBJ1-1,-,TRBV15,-,CATSPGDGEAFF,TGTGCCACCAGCCCGGGGGACGGTGAAGCTTTCTTT
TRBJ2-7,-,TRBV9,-,CASSVGGGGEQYF,TGTGCCAGCAGCGTAGGAGGGGGGGGCGAGCAGTACTTC
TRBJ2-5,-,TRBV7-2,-,CASSLYRSQETQYF,TGTGCCAGCAGCTTATATCGGTCACAAGAGACCCAGTACTTC
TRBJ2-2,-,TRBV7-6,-,CASSLVVGTRNTGELFF,TGTGCCAGCAGCTTAGTTGTCGGGACACGAAACACCGGGGAGCTGTTTTTT
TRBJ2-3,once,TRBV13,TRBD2,CASSSRREYSSDTQYF,TGTGCCAGCAGCTCAAGGCGGGAGTATAGCTCAGATACGCAGTATTTT
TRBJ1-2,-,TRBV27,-,CASSLGPQGSYGYTF,TGTGCCAGCAGTTTAGGTCCCCAGGGTTCCTATGGCTACACCTTC
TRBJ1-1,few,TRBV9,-,CASSSGGVTEAFF,TGTGCCAGCAGCTCTGGGGGGGTTACTGAAGCTTTCTTT
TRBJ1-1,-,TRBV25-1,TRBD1,CASSQTGRNTEAFF,TGTGCCAGCAGCCAGACAGGGAGGAACACTGAAGCTTTCTTT
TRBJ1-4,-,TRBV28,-,CASSFGRGQPEEKLFF,TGTGCCAGCAGTTTTGGTAGGGGACAACCGGAGGAAAAACTGTTTTTT
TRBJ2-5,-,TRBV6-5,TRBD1,CASSFGTAQETQYF,TGTGCCAGCAGTTTCGGGACAGCGCAAGAGACCCAGTACTTC
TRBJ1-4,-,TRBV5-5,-,CASSLDVPLRGNEKLFF,TGTGCCAGCAGCTTGGATGTTCCCCTACGGGGTAATGAAAAACTGTTTTTT
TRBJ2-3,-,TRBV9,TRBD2,CASSPGTIRTDTQYF,TGTGCCAGCAGCCCAGGGACTATCCGCACAGATACGCAGTATTTT
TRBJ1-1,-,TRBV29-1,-,CSVAPGVTEAFF,TGCAGCGTGGCCCCAGGGGTCACTGAAGCTTTCTTT
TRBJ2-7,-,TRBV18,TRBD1,CASSPRTGFRYEQYF,TGTGCCAGCTCACCTCGGACAGGGTTTCGCTACGAGCAGTACTTC
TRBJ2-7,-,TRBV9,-,CASSPTLGLGEQYF,TGTGCCAGCAGCCCAACCCTGGGGCTGGGCGAGCAGTACTTC
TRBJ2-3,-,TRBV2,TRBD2,CASSEARTSGRWRGQDTQYF,TGTGCCAGCAGTGAAGCTCGGACTAGCGGGAGATGGAGGGGCCAAGATACGCAGTATTTT
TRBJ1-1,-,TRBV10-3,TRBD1,CAISGQGADTEAFF,TGTGCCATCAGTGGACAGGGGGCTGACACTGAAGCTTTCTTT
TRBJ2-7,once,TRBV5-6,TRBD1,CASSLGFGGQGGEQYF,TGTGCCAGCAGCTTGGGGTTCGGGGGACAGGGGGGAGAGCAGTACTTC
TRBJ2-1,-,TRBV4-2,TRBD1,CASSHPGTGAYNEQFF,TGTGCCAGCAGCCACCCCGGGACAGGGGCCTACAATGAGCAGTTCTTC
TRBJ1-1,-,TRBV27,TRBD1,CASSLGQGLHTEAFF,TGTGCCAGCAGTTTGGGACAGGGTTTACACACTGAAGCTTTCTTT
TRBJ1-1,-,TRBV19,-,CASSPSDTLNTEAFF,TGTGCCAGTAGTCCTTCGGACACTTTGAACACTGAAGCTTTCTTT